The T cell receptor (beta chain) under discussion was sequenced for a study of beta chain features in type 1 diabetes. General observations from the study: TCRB CDR3 length was moderately but significantly reduced in all four CD4+ subsets of Type 1 diabetes patients.

A remark on this clone: Its antigen is currently unknown.

Sequenced material consisted of expressed TCRB transcripts (all of the isolated RNA was reverse transcribed). TCRdb keeps only in-frame clones here, not all; method: immunoSEQ multiplex PCR. The sample lists 93,000 or so clones; 25% to 35% were seen once. Germline CDR1 and CDR2: SGHAT and FQNNGV. The CDR3 is 13 amino acids. V was cut by 4 bases and J by 4 bases, with 7 bases left in between. The origin of this receptor is a woman in her late teens or twenties with type 1 diabetes. Sequencing was carried out using central memory CD4+ T cells from blood. The J gene is TRBJ2-2, the V gene TRBV11-2; D remains unclear. In DNA, the CDR3 is TGTGCCAGCAGCTACCAGTTCACCGGGGAGCTGTTTTTT. Amino acid sequence: CASSYQFTGELFF. Full variable domain (missing parts from reference TRBV11-2 and TRBJ2-2): EAGVAQSPRYKIIEKRQSVAFWCNPISGHATLYWYQQILGQGPKLLIQFQNNGVVDDSQLPKDRFSAERLKGVDSTLKIQPAKLEDSAVYLCASSYQFTGELFFGEGSRLTVL.